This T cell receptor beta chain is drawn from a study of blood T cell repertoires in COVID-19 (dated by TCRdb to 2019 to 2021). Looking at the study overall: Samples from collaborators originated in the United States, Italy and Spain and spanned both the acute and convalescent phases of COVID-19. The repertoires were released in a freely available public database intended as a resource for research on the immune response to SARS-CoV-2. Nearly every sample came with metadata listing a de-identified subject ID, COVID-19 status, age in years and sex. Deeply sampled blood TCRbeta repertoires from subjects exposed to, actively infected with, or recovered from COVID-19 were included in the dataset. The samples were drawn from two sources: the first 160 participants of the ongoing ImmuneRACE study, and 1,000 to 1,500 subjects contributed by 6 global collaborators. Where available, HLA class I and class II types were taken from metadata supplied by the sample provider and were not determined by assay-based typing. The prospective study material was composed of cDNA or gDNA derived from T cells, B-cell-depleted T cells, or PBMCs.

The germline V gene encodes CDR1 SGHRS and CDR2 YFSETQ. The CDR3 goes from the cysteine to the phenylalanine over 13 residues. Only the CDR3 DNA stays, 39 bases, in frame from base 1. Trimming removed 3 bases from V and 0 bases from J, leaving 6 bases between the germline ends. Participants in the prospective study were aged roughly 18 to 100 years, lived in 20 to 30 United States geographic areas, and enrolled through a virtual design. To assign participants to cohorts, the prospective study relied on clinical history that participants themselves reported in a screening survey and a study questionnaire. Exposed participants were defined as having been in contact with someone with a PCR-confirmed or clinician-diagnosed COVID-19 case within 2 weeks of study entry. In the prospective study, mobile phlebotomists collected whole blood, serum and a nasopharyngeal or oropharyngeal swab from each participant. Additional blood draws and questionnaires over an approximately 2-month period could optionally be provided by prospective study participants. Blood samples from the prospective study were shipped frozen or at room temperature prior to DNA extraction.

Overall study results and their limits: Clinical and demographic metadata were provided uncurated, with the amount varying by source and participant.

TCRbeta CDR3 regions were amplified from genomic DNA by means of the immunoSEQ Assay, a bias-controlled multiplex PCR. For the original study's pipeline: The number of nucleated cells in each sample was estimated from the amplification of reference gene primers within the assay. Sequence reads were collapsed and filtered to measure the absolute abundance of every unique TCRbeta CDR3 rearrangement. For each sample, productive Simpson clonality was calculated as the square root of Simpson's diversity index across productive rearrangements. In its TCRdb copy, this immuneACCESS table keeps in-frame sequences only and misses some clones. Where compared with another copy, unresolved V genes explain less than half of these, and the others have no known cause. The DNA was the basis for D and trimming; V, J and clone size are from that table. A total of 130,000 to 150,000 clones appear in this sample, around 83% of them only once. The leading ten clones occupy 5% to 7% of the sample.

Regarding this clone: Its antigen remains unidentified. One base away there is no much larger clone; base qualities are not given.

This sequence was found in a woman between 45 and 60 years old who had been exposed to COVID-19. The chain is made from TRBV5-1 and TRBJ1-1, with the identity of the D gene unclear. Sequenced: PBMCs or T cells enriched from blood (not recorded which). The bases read TGCGCCAGCAGCTCGCAGGTGAACACTGAAGCTTTCTTT. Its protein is CASSSQVNTEAFF.